The 25 T cell receptor beta chains below all came from one sample that was sequenced in a study of cytomegalovirus exposure and HLA in healthy donors. The PCR made use of 60 Vbeta and 13 Jbeta primers. Profiled with immunoSEQ multiplex PCR; TCRdb holds only in-frame clones, not every one. The sample has fewer than 200,000 clones, roughly 8.7% seen once; the top ten hold over 1%. Sequencing was carried out using PBMCs. These receptors were collected from a woman aged 25 to 39 in good health and CMV-seropositive.

This clone was seen a handful of times. The chain combines TRBV29-1 with TRBJ2-1, with D tentatively TRBD1 (6 bases). Per germline, CDR1 SQVTM and CDR2 ANQGSEA. Between the trimmed V and J ends, which lost 0 bases and 13 bases, there was a span of 10 bases. The CDR3 is made up of 11 amino acids. The CDR3 sequence: CSVEEGASQFF. CDR3 DNA: TGCAGCGTTGAAGAGGGGGCGAGCCAGTTCTTC.

This clone was seen a handful of times. This chain uses TRBV19 with TRBJ2-2; TRBD1 aligns across 8 bases. Germline CDR1 and CDR2: LNHDA and SQIVND (reference sequence). This CDR3 comprises 15 residues. Trimming at V came to 4 bases and at J to 5 bases, leaving 6 bases not matched to a gene. DNA for the CDR3: TGTGCCAGTAGTACGCGGACAGGGTTAACCGGGGAGCTGTTTTTT. Translating gives CASSTRTGLTGELFF.

This clone was seen more than once but under ten times. The rearrangement joins TRBV15 to TRBJ2-1; 11 bases are a match to TRBD2. Germline lookup yields CDR1 LNHNV and CDR2 YYDKDF (reference sequence). The CDR3 is 15 amino acids. V shed 1 base, J shed 9 bases, and the junction held 5 bases outside the gene matches. DNA of the CDR3: TGTGCCACCAGCAGAGGGACTAGCGGGTTAGCTGAGCAGTTCTTC. Its translation is CATSRGTSGLAEQFF.

To note about this clone: The same CDR3 also results from other DNA sequences found in this sample. The chain is built from TRBV6-6 and TRBJ1-2; no definite D call. Germline assignment: CDR1 MNHNY and CDR2 SVGAGI (reference sequence). Trimming removed 2 bases from V and 8 bases from J, with 6 bases in between. The CDR3 runs 11 residues. CDR3 nucleotide sequence: TGTGCCAGCAGTTACGGCGGCGGCTACACCTTC. It codes for CASSYGGGYTF.

This clone was counted between two and nine times. At one boundary the junction diverges from the germline segment, which might be a read error. V usage is TRBV9 and J usage is TRBJ2-7; the D is unclear. The CDR3 covers 13 residues. CDR1 is SGDLS, CDR2 YYNGEE, per germline. CDR3 sequence reads: CASSVAGSYGQYF. The CDR3 DNA follows: TGTGCCAGCAGCGTAGCAGGCTCCTACGGGCAGTACTTC.

The V call is TRBV7-6, the J call TRBJ2-5; D perhaps matches TRBD2 (6 bases). V lost 1 base to trimming and J lost 13 bases, with 13 bases between them. CDR1 SGHVS and CDR2 FNYEAQ come from the germline V gene. This CDR3 contains 12 residues. The CDR3 is CASSLDGSPPYF. The CDR3 region has the DNA TGTGCCAGCAGCTTAGACGGGAGCCCCCCGTACTTC.

V gene TRBV7-2 combines with J gene TRBJ1-5; D is unclear. This CDR3 is 13 amino acids long. Trimming stripped 1 base from V and 5 bases from J, with 6 bases between. Per the germline V gene, CDR1 is SGHTA and CDR2 is FQGNSA. CDR3 in amino acids: CASSLDGHQPQHF. The CDR3, as DNA: TGTGCCAGCAGCTTAGACGGTCATCAGCCCCAGCATTTT. Complete variable domain (other parts from reference TRBV7-2 and TRBJ1-5): GAGVSQSPSNKVTEKGKDVELRCDPISGHTALYWYRQSLGQGLEFLIYFQGNSAPDKSGLPSDRFSAERTGGSVSTLTIQRTQQEDSAVYLCASSLDGHQPQHFGDGTRLSIL.

V usage is TRBV7-2 and J usage is TRBJ1-2; D is unclear. This CDR3 has 13 residues. Germline-derived CDR1 and CDR2 are SGHTA and FQGNSA. Trimming took off 2 bases at V and 4 bases at J, with 8 bases between the two ends. CDR3 sequence reads: CASSLSRSYGYTF. The DNA of the CDR3 is TGTGCCAGCAGCTTAAGCCGATCCTATGGCTACACCTTC.

The genes are TRBV7-2 and TRBJ1-6; tentatively, D is TRBD1 (6 bases). The V and J ends lost 2 bases and 1 base respectively, with 6 bases between them. The CDR3 loop spans 15 amino acids. Germline CDR1 is SGHTA and CDR2 is FQGNSA. The CDR3 here is CASSLQGSYNSPLHF. DNA for the CDR3: TGTGCCAGCAGCTTACAGGGGTCCTATAATTCACCCCTCCACTTT. The full variable domain, rest sourced from reference TRBV7-2 and TRBJ1-6, is GAGVSQSPSNKVTEKGKDVELRCDPISGHTALYWYRQSLGQGLEFLIYFQGNSAPDKSGLPSDRFSAERTGGSVSTLTIQRTQQEDSAVYLCASSLQGSYNSPLHFGNGTRLTVT.

The chain joins TRBV9 to TRBJ1-2; no reliable D call. Germline V CDR1 and CDR2: SGDLS, YYNGEE. There are 14 residues in the CDR3. Deletions cut 3 bases from V and 2 bases from J, with 11 bases between. The CDR3 loop reads CASSAESGNYGYTF. In DNA, the CDR3 is TGTGCCAGCAGCGCGGAATCGGGGAACTATGGCTACACCTTC.

This clone was seen only a few times. The V and J genes are TRBV6-4 and TRBJ2-1; no clear D. The CDR3 has 13 amino acids. Germline V gene sequence: CDR1 MRHNA, CDR2 SNTAGT. V was pared by 5 bases and J by 7 bases, with 12 bases between. CDR3 region: CASSSQSRNEQFF. The CDR3 DNA is TGTGCCAGCAGTTCCCAAAGTCGGAATGAGCAGTTCTTC.

This clone was seen a handful of times. CDR3 sequence reads: CASSLVGGGRGSNEQFF. The DNA for the CDR3 is TGTGCCAGCAGCTTAGTAGGGGGCGGGAGGGGGTCCAATGAGCAGTTCTTC. V is TRBV7-9 and J is TRBJ2-1; 9 bases line up with TRBD2. Germline CDR1 reads SEHNR; CDR2 reads FQNEAQ (reference sequence). Unmatched junction bases numbered 10, after V lost 1 base and J lost 6 bases. The CDR3 extends over 17 amino acids.

This clone was detected only a few times. This rearrangement joins TRBV5-1 to TRBJ2-6; TRBD1 might be the D (5 bases). Trimming removed 6 bases at V and 4 bases at J, with 14 bases between. Germline V gene data show CDR1 as SGHRS and CDR2 as YFSETQ. The CDR3 runs to 15 residues. CDR3 residues: CASTPGQFGANVLTF. In nucleotides, the CDR3 is TGCGCCAGCACCCCTGGACAATTCGGGGCCAACGTCCTGACTTTC.

This clone was seen more than once but under ten times. The J gene is TRBJ1-5, the V gene TRBV5-8; 10 positions match TRBD1. The germline V gene encodes CDR1 SGHTS and CDR2 YDEGEE. V dropped 4 bases and J dropped 2; count of bases not matched to a gene: 18. The CDR3 totals 20 residues. The CDR3 DNA reads as TGTGCCAGCAGCCCCGCCTTGGGGACAGGGGTTCTTTGGGGCAATCAGCCCCAGCATTTT. It is translated as CASSPALGTGVLWGNQPQHF.

This rearrangement joins TRBV18 to TRBJ1-3; maybe TRBD1 (6 bases). The CDR3 has 16 residues. The germline V and J ends were trimmed by 4 bases and 4 bases, with 17 bases remaining between them. Germline CDR1 KGHSH, CDR2 LQKENI. For the CDR3, the DNA is TGTGCCAGCTCACAGGGCACAGGGAATTCAGGAAACACCATATATTTT. Translating it yields CASSQGTGNSGNTIYF.

This clone was recorded at least ten times. The genes are TRBV21-1 and TRBJ1-2; the D call of TRBD1 is as the table states it, not checked on the DNA. TRBV21-1 has pseudogene status. This CDR3 has 13 residues. The CDR3 DNA reads as TGTGCCAGCAGCAAAGAACAGGGGTTTGGCTACACCTTC. Protein: CASSKEQGFGYTF.

This clone occurred a few times. The chain employs TRBV10-2 and TRBJ2-1; 8 bases align to TRBD2. The germline CDR1 and CDR2 sequences are WSHSY and SAAADI. The CDR3 has 14 amino acids. The V gene end was trimmed by 4 bases and the J gene end by 4 bases; junction bases not matched to a gene: 3. The CDR3 DNA reads as TGCGCCAGCAGTGCCAGCGGGGGATACAATGAGCAGTTCTTC. Translation: CASSASGGYNEQFF.

As regards this clone: This specimen includes other DNA sequences encoding the same CDR3. The rearrangement uses TRBV7-9 and TRBJ1-1; 9 bases are shared with TRBD1. Germline-derived CDR1 and CDR2 are SEHNR and FQNEAQ (reference sequence). Trimming removed 1 base from V and 0 bases from J; junction bases left unmatched: 6. The CDR3 loop spans 17 amino acids. The CDR3 region has the DNA TGTGCCAGCAGCTTAGTCGGGACAGGGCGCATGAACACTGAAGCTTTCTTT. Protein product: CASSLVGTGRMNTEAFF.

This clone occurred a few times. The rearrangement links TRBV5-1 to TRBJ2-1; 9 nucleotides agree with TRBD2. The ends lost 4 bases at V and 7 bases at J; junction bases unmatched: 9. The CDR3 has 15 residues. In germline, CDR1 is SGHRS, CDR2 YFSETQ. In DNA form, the CDR3 reads TGCGCCAGCAGCAAAGTAGCGGGAGTAAATAATGAGCAGTTCTTC. Amino acid sequence: CASSKVAGVNNEQFF.

This clone was seen a few times. The rearrangement links TRBV7-9 to TRBJ2-1, with TRBD1 matching over 7 bases. From germline, CDR1 is SEHNR and CDR2 FQNEAQ (reference sequence). The CDR3 consists of 15 residues. Trimming took 5 bases from V and 0 from J; bases not matched to a gene: 4. The CDR3, as DNA: TGTGCCAGCAGCCCGGACAGGAGCTCCTACAATGAGCAGTTCTTC. Translation gives CASSPDRSSYNEQFF.

This clone turned up a few times. The V call is TRBV9, the J call TRBJ2-7; 7 positions agree with TRBD2. J gave up 1 base and V 2 bases, and 3 bases lay outside the gene matches. Germline V CDR1 and CDR2: SGDLS, YYNGEE. The CDR3 loop spans 14 amino acids. The DNA of the CDR3 is TGTGCCAGCAGCGTCGGGGGGTGGTCCTACGAGCAGTACTTC. Its translation is CASSVGGWSYEQYF.

The chain is built from TRBV29-1 and TRBJ2-2; 13 bases align to TRBD2. In germline, CDR1 is SQVTM, CDR2 ANQGSEA. CDR3 length equals 14 residues. Unmatched junction bases numbered 1, after V lost 6 bases and J lost 3 bases. Written as DNA, the CDR3 is TGCAGCGTGGGGACTAGCGGGGACACCGGGGAGCTGTTTTTT. It encodes CSVGTSGDTGELFF.

This clone was seen a few times. The V gene is TRBV18, the J gene TRBJ1-2; 7 positions agree with TRBD1. With V trimmed by 4 bases and J by 7 bases, 12 bases remained unmatched. CDR1 and CDR2 from the germline V gene are KGHSH and LQKENI. The CDR3 is 15 residues long. The CDR3 sequence: CASSLRTDRAGGYTF. The CDR3 DNA reads as TGTGCCAGCTCACTCAGAACCGACAGGGCCGGTGGCTACACCTTC. The entire variable domain, with the rest obtained from reference TRBV18 and TRBJ1-2, is as follows: NAGVMQNPRHLVRRRGQEARLRCSPMKGHSHVYWYRQLPEEGLKFMVYLQKENIIDESGMPKERFSAEFPKEGPSILRIQQVVRGDSAAYFCASSLRTDRAGGYTFGSGTRLTVV.

This clone has only a few counts. The chain recombines TRBV7-3 with TRBJ2-3; 7 bases map to TRBD2. J was trimmed by 4 bases and V by 5 bases; bases with no gene match: 12. In germline, CDR1 is SGHTA, CDR2 FQGTGA. The CDR3 consists of 16 residues. CDR3 sequence: CASSQGWGGVADTQYF. The CDR3 DNA sequence: TGTGCCAGCAGCCAAGGTTGGGGGGGAGTGGCAGATACGCAGTATTTT.

CDR3 coding DNA: TGTGCCAGCAGCCCTGGCCCGTCAGGGGCAGATACGCAGTATTTT. Translated: CASSPGPSGADTQYF. The chain is built from TRBV5-4 and TRBJ2-3; D possibly corresponds to TRBD1 (6 bases). CDR1 is SGHNT, CDR2 YYREEE, per germline (reference sequence). The CDR3 contains 15 residues. V was cut by 4 bases and J by 4 bases, with 16 bases left in between.